This T cell receptor (beta chain) was recovered during a study of shared clonotypes between healthy human individuals. Study-level background: Used for every donor were three CD4 naive, three CD4 memory, two CD8 naive and one CD8 memory plate. Overall study results and limits: Large sequencing depth failed to make sorted-subset sequencing complete, rarefaction showed. Generally, naive subsets (rather than memory subsets) showed larger estimated richness. The study found about 5% of naive CD4 clonotypes shared across a handful of donors.

With regard to this clone: The antigen is not known.

TCRdb keeps only in-frame clones here, not all; method: immunoSEQ multiplex PCR. The data contain roughly 2.6 million clones, approximately 92% of them singletons. The TCR comes from a man between 18 and 35 years old in good health. Sequencing was performed on naive CD4+ T cells sorted from blood. Subset here: CD45RA+ positively selected.

The CDR3 sequence: CAWKTGHEKLFF. CDR3 nucleotide sequence: TGTGCCTGGAAGACAGGTCATGAAAAACTGTTTTTT. The chain couples TRBV30 to TRBJ1-4; possibly TRBD1 for D (6 bases). V lost 4 bases, J lost 6 bases, and 9 bases lay in between. CDR1 is GTSNPN, CDR2 SVGIG, per germline (reference sequence). This CDR3 has 12 amino acids.